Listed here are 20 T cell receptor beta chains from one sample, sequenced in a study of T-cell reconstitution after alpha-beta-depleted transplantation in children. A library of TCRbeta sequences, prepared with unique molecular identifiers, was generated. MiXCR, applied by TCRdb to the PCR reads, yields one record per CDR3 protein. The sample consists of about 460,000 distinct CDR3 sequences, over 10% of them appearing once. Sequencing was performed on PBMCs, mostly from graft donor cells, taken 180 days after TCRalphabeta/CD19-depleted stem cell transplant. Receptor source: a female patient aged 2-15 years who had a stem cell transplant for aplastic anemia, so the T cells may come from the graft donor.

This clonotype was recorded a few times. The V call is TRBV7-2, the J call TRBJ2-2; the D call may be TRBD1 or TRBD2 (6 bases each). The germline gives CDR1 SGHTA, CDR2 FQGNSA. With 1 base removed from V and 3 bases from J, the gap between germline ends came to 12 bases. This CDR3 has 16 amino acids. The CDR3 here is CASSLVGGRDTGELFF. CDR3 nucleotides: TGTGCCAGCAGCTTAGTAGGGGGGAGAGACACCGGGGAGCTGTTTTTT.

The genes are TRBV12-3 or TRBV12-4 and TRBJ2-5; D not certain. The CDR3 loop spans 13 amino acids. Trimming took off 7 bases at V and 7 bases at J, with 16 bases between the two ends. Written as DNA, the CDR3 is TGTGCCAGCACCCCAGTGAAGATGGGGACCCAGTACTTC. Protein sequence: CASTPVKMGTQYF.

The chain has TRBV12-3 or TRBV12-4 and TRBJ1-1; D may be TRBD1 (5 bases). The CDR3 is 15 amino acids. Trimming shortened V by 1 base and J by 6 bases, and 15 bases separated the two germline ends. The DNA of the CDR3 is TGTGCCAGCAGTTTAGATATCCTCTGGGGGGCTGAAGCTTTCTTT. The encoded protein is CASSLDILWGAEAFF.

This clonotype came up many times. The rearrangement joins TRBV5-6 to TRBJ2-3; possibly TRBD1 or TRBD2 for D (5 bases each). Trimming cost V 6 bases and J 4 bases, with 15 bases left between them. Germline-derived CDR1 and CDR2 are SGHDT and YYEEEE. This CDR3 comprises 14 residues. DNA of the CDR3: TGTGCCAGCATCATCAGGGTGGGAGCAGATACGCAGTATTTT. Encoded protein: CASIIRVGADTQYF. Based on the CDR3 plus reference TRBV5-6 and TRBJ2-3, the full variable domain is DAGVTQSPTHLIKTRGQQVTLRCSPKSGHDTVSWYQQALGQGPQFIFQYYEEEERQRGNFPDRFSGHQFPNYSSELNVNALLLGDSALYLCASIIRVGADTQYFGPGTRLTVL.

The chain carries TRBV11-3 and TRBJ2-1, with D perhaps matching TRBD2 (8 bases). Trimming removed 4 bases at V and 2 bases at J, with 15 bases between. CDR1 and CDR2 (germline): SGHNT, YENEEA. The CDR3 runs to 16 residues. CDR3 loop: CASSSGGSGTYNEQFF. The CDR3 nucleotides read TGTGCCAGCAGCTCAGGGGGTAGCGGGACCTACAATGAGCAGTTCTTC. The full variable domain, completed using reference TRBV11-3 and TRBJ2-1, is EAGVVQSPRYKIIEKKQPVAFWCNPISGHNTLYWYLQNLGQGPELLIRYENEEAVDDSQLPKDRFSAERLKGVDSTLKIQPAELGDSAVYLCASSSGGSGTYNEQFFGPGTRLTVL.

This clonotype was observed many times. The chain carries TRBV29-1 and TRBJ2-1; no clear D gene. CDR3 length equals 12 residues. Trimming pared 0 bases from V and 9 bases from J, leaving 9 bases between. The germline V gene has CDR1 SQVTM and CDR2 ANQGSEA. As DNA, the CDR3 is TGCAGCGTTGAAGATCTAAAGGCTGAGCAGTTCTTC. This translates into CSVEDLKAEQFF.

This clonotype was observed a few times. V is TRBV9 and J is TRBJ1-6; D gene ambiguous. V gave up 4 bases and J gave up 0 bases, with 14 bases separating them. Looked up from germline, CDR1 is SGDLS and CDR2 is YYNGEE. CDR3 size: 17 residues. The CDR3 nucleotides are TGTGCCAGCAGCCGGGCGGGTTGGAGCTCCTATAATTCACCCCTCCACTTT. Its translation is CASSRAGWSSYNSPLHF.

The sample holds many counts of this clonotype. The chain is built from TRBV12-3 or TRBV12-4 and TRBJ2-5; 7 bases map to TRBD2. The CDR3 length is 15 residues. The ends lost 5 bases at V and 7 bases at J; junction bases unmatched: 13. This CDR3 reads CASSPASGGARTQYF. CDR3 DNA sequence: TGTGCCAGCAGTCCTGCTAGCGGAGGGGCTCGGACCCAGTACTTC.

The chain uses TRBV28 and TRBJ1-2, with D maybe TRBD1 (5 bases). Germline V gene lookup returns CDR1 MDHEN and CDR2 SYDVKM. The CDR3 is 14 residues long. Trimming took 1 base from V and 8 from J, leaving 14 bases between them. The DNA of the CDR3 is TGTGCCAGCAGTTTATTTGACAGTGAGCAAGGCTACACCTTC. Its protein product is CASSLFDSEQGYTF.

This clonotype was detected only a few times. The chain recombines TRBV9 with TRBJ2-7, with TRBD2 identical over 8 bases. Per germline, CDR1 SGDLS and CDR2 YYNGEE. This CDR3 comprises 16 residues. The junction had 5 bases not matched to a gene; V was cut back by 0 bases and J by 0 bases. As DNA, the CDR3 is TGTGCCAGCAGCGTAGGAGGCGGGGGGAGCTCCTACGAGCAGTACTTC. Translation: CASSVGGGGSSYEQYF.

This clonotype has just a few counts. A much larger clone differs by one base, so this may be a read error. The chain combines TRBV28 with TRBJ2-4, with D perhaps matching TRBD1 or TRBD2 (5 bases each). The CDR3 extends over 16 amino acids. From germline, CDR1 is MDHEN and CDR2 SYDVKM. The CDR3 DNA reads TGTGCCAGCAGTTTGCAGGGAGCCAAAGCCAAAAACAGTCAGTACTTC. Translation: CASSLQGAKAKNSQYF.

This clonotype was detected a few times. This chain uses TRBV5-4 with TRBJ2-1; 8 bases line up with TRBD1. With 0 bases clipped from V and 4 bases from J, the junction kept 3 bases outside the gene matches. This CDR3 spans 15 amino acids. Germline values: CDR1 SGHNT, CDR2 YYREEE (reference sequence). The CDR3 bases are TGTGCCAGCAGCTTGGTGACAGGGGATTACAATGAGCAGTTCTTC. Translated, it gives CASSLVTGDYNEQFF.

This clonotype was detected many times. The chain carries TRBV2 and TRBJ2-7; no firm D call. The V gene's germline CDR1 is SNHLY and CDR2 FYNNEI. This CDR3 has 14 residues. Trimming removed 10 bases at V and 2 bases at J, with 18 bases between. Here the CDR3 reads CANSGSLEPYEQYV. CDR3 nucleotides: TGTGCCAACTCCGGGTCACTCGAGCCCTACGAGCAGTACGTC.

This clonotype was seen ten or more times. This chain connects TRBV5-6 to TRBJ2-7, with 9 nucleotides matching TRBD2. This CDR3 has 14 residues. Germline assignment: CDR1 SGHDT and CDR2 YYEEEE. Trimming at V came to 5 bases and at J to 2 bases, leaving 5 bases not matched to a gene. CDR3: CASRDAGGPYEQYF. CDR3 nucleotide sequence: TGTGCCAGCAGGGATGCGGGGGGGCCCTACGAGCAGTACTTC.

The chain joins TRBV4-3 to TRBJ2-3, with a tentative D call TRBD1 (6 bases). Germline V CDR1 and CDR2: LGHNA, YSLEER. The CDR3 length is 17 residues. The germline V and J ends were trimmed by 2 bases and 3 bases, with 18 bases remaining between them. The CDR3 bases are TGCGCCAGCAGCCAATCCCAGGGGATGTTGAGGACAGATACGCAGTATTTT. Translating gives CASSQSQGMLRTDTQYF.

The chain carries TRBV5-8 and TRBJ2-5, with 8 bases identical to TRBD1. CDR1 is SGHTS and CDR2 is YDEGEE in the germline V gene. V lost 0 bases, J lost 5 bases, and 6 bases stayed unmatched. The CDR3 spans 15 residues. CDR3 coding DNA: TGTGCCAGCAGCTTGGAACAGGGGGTTTATGAGACCCAGTACTTC. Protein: CASSLEQGVYETQYF.

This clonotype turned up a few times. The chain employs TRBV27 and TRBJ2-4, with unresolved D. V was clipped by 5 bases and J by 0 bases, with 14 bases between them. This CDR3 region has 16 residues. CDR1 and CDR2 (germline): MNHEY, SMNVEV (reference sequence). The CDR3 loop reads CASSPPGFIAKNIQYF. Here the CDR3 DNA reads TGTGCCAGCAGTCCGCCGGGCTTTATAGCCAAAAACATTCAGTACTTC.

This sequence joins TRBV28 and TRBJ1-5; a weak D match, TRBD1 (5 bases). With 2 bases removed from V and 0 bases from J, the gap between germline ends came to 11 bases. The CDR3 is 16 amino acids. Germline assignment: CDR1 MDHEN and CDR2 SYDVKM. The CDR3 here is CASSLNRSPSNQPQHF. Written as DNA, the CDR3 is TGTGCCAGCAGTTTAAACAGGTCCCCTAGCAATCAGCCCCAGCATTTT.

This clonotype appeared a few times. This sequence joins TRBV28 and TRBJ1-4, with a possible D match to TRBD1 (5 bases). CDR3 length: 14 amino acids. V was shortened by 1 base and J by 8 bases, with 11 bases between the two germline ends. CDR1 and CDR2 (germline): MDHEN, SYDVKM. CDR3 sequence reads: CASSLSPGPEKLFF. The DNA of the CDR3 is TGTGCCAGCAGTTTATCCCCAGGGCCGGAAAAACTGTTTTTT.

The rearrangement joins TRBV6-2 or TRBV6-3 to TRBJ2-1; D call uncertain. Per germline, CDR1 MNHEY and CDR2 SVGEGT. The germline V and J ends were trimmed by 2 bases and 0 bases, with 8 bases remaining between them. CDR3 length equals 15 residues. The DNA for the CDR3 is TGTGCCAGCAGTTACAAGCCTAGCTCCTACAATGAGCAGTTCTTC. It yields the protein CASSYKPSSYNEQFF.